A few counts support the clone carrying this T cell receptor (beta chain). CDR3 size: 16 residues. With 7 bases removed from V and 2 bases from J, the gap between germline ends came to 21 bases. The V gene's germline CDR1 is SGDLS and CDR2 YYNGEE. The sample is drawn from a study of identical twins. Using its own MiXCR run on the 5' RACE reads, TCRdb lists one record per CDR3 protein. The sample holds 210,000 or so distinct CDR3 sequences, less than 20% seen once. This sample was shared with a second study, whose subject was T cells expressing NK-cell markers. From that study: One of the eight sequenced donors was seronegative, whereas the other seven were HCMV-seropositive.

The TCR comes from a woman aged 18 to 35 in good health. The specimen sequenced was CD8+ T cells sorted from blood. The chain is built from TRBV9 and TRBJ1-1; D possibly corresponds to TRBD1 (5 bases). The CDR3 DNA reads as TGTGCCAGCGGGGGGGACGCCCGGATGAGTAACACTGAAGCTTTCTTT. As protein: CASGGDARMSNTEAFF.